Shown below are 6 T cell receptor beta chains from a single sample sequenced in a study of blood T cell repertoires in COVID-19. The protocol was immunoSEQ multiplex PCR, while the TCRdb copy is restricted to in-frame clones and leaves out a portion. The sample carries about 190,000 clones, roughly 80% recorded once. Sample: peripheral blood. The receptors derive from a human donor in a cohort sampled during active COVID-19.

The rearrangement uses TRBV3-1 (or the pseudogene TRBV3-2) and TRBJ2-6; D might be TRBD2 (6 bases). Germline assignment: CDR1 LGHDT and CDR2 YNNKEL (reference sequence). This CDR3 is 17 amino acids long. V shed 1 base and J shed 0 bases, with 10 bases lying between them. The CDR3 is CASSQGWGLSGANVLTF. In DNA form, the CDR3 reads TGTGCCAGCAGCCAAGGCTGGGGACTCTCTGGGGCCAACGTCCTGACTTTC.

The genes are TRBV7-9 and TRBJ2-7; no clear D. The CDR3 runs 13 residues. The V end was cut by 4 bases, the J end by 6 bases, with 13 bases between. CDR1 and CDR2 from the germline V gene are SEHNR and FQNEAQ (reference sequence). In DNA, the CDR3 is TGTGCCAGCAGCTCCGACTGGGTAAGCGAGCAGTACGTC. Its translation: CASSSDWVSEQYV.

V gene TRBV7-9 combines with J gene TRBJ2-7, with D possibly matching TRBD2 (5 bases). Germline V gene data show CDR1 as SEHNR and CDR2 as FQNEAQ (reference sequence). The CDR3 spans 12 residues. The V and J ends lost 8 bases and 6 bases respectively, with 14 bases between them. The CDR3 region has the DNA TGTGCCAGCCTGCCGTCGAGCGGCGAGCAGTACTTC. Protein sequence: CASLPSSGEQYF.

The chain links TRBV19 to TRBJ1-3; a weak D match, TRBD1 (6 bases). Germline V gene sequence: CDR1 LNHDA, CDR2 SQIVND (reference sequence). The CDR3 has 15 residues. V lost 7 bases and J 0 bases, leaving 13 bases between the germline ends. As DNA, the CDR3 is TGTGCCAGTACCAAACAGGGCAGCTCTGGAAACACCATATATTTT. The encoded protein is CASTKQGSSGNTIYF.

J is TRBJ2-5 and V is TRBV3-1 (or the pseudogene TRBV3-2); D possibly corresponds to TRBD1 (6 bases). V gave up 0 bases and J gave up 3 bases, with 17 bases separating them. Germline CDR1 and CDR2: LGHDT and YNNKEL (reference sequence). CDR3 length: 17 residues. The CDR3 sequence: CASSQDYPVQGKETQYF. The CDR3 DNA follows: TGTGCCAGCAGCCAAGATTACCCAGTTCAGGGGAAAGAGACCCAGTACTTC.

The rearrangement links TRBV5-1 to TRBJ2-7, with unresolved D. CDR1 and CDR2 (germline): SGHRS, YFSETQ. There are 15 residues in the CDR3. The V end was cut by 1 base, the J end by 0 bases, with 11 bases between. The CDR3 coding sequence is TGCGCCAGCAGCTTGCTCCCAGGTACCTCCTACGAGCAGTACTTC. Amino acids: CASSLLPGTSYEQYF.